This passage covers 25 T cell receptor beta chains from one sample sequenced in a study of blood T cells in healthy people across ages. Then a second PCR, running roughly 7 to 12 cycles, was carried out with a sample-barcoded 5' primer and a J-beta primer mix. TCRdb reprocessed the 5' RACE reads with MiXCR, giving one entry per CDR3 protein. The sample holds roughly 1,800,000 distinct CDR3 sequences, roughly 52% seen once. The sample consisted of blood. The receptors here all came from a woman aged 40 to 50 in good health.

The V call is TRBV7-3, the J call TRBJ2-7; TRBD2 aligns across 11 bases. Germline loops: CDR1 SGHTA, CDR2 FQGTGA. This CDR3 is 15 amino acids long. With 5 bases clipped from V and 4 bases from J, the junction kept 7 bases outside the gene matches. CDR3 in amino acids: CASSTGLAEGYEQYF. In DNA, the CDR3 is TGTGCCAGCAGCACGGGACTAGCGGAAGGATACGAGCAGTACTTC.

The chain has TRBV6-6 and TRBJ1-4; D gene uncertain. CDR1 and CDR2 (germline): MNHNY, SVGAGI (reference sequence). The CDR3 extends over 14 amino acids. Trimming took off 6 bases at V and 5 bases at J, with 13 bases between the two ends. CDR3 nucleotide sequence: TGTGCCAGCAGGACGGAGACCACAAATGAAAAACTGTTTTTT. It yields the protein CASRTETTNEKLFF.

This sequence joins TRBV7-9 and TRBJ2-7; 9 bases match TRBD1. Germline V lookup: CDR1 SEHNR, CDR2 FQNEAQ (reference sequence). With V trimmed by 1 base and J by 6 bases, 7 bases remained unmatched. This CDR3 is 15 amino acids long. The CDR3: CASSLGDRVFSEQYF. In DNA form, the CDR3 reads TGTGCCAGCAGCTTAGGGGACAGGGTTTTTTCCGAGCAGTACTTC.

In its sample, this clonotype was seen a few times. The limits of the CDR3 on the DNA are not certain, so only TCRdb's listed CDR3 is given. CDR3 residues: CASSSLRARVGEQYF. V and J are TRBV27 and TRBJ2-7; TRBD1, the table's D call, lacks a check against the DNA. CDR1 MNHEY and CDR2 SMNVEV come from the germline V gene (reference sequence). The CDR3 is 15 residues long, counting both termini.

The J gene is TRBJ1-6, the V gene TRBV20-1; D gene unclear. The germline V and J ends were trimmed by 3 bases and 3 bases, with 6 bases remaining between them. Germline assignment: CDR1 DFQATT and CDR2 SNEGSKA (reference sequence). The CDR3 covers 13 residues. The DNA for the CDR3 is TGCAGTGCTAGGGAATTCTATAATTCACCCCTCCACTTT. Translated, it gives CSAREFYNSPLHF.

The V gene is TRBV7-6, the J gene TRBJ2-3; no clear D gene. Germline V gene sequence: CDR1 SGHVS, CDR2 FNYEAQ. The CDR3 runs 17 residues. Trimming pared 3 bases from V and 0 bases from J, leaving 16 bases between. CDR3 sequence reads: CASSLYPDGSSTDTQYF. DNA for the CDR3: TGTGCCAGCAGCTTGTATCCGGACGGTAGTAGCACAGATACGCAGTATTTT.

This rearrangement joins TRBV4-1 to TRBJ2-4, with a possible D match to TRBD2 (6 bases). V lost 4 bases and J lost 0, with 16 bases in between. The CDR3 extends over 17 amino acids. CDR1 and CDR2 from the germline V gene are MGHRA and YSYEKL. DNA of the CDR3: TGCGCCAGCAGCCTACCACTTAGCGGATTAGCCAAAAACATTCAGTACTTC. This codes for CASSLPLSGLAKNIQYF.

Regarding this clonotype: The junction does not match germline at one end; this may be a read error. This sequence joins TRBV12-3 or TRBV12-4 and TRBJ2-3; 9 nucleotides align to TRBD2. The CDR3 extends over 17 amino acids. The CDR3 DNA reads TGTGCCAGCAGTCTAGCGAAAGCGGGGGGTGCGGTAGATACGCAGTATTTT. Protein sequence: CASSLAKAGGAVDTQYF.

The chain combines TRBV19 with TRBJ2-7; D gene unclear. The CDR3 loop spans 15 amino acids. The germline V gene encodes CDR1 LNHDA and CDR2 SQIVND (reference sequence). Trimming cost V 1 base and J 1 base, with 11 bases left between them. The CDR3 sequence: CASSIGPPASYEQYF. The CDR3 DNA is TGTGCCAGTAGTATAGGCCCGCCAGCTTCCTACGAGCAGTACTTC.

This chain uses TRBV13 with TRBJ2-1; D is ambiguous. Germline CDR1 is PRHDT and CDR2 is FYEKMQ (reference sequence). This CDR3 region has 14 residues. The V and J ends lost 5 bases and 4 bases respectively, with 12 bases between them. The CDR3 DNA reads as TGTGCCAGCAGCAGCGTCGGCTTATACAATGAGCAGTTCTTC. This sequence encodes CASSSVGLYNEQFF.

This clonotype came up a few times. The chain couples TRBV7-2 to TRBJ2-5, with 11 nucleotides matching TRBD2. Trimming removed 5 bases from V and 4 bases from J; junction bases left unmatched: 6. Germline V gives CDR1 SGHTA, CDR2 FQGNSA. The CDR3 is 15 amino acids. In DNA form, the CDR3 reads TGTGCCAGCAGCACCAACGGACTAGCGGGAGAGACCCAGTACTTC. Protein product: CASSTNGLAGETQYF.

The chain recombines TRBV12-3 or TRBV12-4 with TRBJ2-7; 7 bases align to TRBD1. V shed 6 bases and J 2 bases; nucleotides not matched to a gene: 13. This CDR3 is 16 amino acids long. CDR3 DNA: TGTGCCAGCAGCCCGGGCCCCACAGGGGCAACCTACGAGCAGTACTTC. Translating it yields CASSPGPTGATYEQYF.

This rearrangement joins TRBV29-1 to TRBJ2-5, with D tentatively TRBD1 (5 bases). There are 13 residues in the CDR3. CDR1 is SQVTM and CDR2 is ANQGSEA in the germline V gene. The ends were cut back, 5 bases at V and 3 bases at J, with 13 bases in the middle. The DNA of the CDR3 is TGCAGCGTTCCCCGCAGGGAAGAAGAGACCCAGTACTTC. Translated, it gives CSVPRREEETQYF.

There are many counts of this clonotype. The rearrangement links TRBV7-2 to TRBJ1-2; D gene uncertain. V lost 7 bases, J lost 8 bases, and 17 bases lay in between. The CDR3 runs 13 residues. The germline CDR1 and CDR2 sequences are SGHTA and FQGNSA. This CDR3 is CASTLGQVYGYTF. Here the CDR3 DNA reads TGTGCCAGCACCCTTGGGCAGGTGTACGGCTACACCTTC.

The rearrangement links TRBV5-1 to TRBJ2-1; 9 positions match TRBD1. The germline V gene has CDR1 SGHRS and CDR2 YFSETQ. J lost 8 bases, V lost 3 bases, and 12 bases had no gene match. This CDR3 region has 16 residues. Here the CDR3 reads CASSSATGGVPYEQFF. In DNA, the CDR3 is TGCGCCAGCAGCTCGGCGACAGGGGGTGTCCCCTATGAGCAGTTCTTC.

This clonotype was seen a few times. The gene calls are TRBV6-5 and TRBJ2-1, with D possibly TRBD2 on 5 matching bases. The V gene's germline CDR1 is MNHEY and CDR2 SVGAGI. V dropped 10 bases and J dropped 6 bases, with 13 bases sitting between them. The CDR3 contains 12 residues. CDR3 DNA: TGTGCCACCCTTAGGGCGGGCAATGAGCAGTTCTTC. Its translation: CATLRAGNEQFF.

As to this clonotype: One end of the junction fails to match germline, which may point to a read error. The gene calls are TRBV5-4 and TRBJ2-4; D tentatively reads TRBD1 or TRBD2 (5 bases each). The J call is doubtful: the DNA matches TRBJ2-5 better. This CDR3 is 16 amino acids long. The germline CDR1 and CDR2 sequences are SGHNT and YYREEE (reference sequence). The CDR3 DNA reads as TGTGCCAGTAGCTCTGGGGCGGTGCTGGAGGCGGAGACCCAGTACTTC. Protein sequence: CASSSGAVLEAETQYF.

CDR3 protein: CSVAGLAGALTDTQYF. Here the CDR3 DNA reads TGCAGCGTTGCGGGGCTAGCGGGGGCCCTCACAGATACGCAGTATTTT. This chain links TRBV29-1 with TRBJ2-3; 10 nucleotides align to TRBD2. Germline trimming cut 4 bases from V and 2 bases from J; bases unmatched to any gene: 9. Looked up from germline, CDR1 is SQVTM and CDR2 is ANQGSEA. The CDR3 totals 16 residues.

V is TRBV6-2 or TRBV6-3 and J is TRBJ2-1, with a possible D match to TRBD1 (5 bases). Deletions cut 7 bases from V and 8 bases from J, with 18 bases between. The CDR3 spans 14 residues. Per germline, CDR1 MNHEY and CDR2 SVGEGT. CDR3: CASTTWSRDHEQFF. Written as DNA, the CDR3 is TGTGCCAGCACGACCTGGAGCAGGGATCATGAGCAGTTCTTC.

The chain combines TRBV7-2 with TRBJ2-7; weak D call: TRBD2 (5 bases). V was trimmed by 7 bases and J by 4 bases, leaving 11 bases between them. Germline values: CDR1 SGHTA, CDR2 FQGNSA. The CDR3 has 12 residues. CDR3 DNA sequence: TGTGCCAGCATCTTTAGGGAGTACGAGCAGTACTTC. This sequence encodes CASIFREYEQYF.

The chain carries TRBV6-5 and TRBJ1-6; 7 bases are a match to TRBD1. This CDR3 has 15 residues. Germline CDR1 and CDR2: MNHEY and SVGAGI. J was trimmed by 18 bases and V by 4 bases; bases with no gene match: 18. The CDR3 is CASSSGTASPLTPHF. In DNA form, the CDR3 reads TGTGCCAGCAGTTCCGGGACAGCTAGCCCTTTGACCCCCCACTTT.

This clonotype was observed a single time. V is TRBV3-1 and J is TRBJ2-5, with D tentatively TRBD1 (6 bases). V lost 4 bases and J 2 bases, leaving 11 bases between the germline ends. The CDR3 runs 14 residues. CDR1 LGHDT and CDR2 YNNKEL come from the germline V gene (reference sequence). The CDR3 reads CASSPQGWQETQYF. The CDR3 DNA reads TGTGCCAGCAGCCCTCAGGGGTGGCAAGAGACCCAGTACTTC.

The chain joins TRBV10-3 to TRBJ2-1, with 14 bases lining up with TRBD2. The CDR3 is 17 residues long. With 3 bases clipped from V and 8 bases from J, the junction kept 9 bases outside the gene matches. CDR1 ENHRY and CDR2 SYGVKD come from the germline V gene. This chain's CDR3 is CAISDPLGTSGGYEQFF. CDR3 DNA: TGTGCCATCAGTGACCCCCTAGGGACTAGCGGGGGTTATGAGCAGTTCTTC.

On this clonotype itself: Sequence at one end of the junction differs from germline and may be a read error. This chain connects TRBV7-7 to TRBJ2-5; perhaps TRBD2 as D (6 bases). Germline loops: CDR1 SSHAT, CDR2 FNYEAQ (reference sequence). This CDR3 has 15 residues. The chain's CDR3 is CASSRGGNPQETQYF. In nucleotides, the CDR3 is TGTGCTAGCAGCCGGGGCGGGAACCCCCAAGAGACCCAGTACTTC.

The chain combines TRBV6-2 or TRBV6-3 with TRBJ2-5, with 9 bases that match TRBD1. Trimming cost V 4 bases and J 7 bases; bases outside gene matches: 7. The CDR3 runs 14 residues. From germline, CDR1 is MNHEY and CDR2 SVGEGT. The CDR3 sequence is CASSLQGATATQYF. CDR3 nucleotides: TGTGCCAGCAGTTTACAGGGGGCGACGGCGACCCAGTACTTC.